The present T cell receptor (beta chain) was sequenced within a study of T-cell reconstitution after alpha-beta-depleted transplantation in children. General study findings and limits: Surviving recipient T cells and intrathymic progenitors accounted for some patients' high TCRbeta diversity at day 60. Newly generated T cells supplied most T-cell counts and diversity one year post-transplant. As was reported, about two months after transplant, alpha-beta T cells came from several hundred expanded graft clones.

This clonotype was seen many times. Its antigen is currently unknown. Unique molecular identifiers featured in how the TCRbeta library was prepared. TCRdb processed the PCR reads anew with MiXCR; each CDR3 protein has one entry. The repertoire holds roughly 150,000 distinct CDR3 sequences, with approximately 10% as singletons. This CDR3 comprises 13 residues. The germline gives CDR1 DFQATT, CDR2 SNEGSKA (reference sequence). The ends were cut back, 6 bases at V and 5 bases at J, with 17 bases in the middle. The sample was PBMCs, taken before TCRalphabeta/CD19-depleted stem cell transplant. This clonotype originated in a boy aged 2 to 10 with acute myeloid leukemia, due to receive a stem cell transplant. The chain uses TRBV20-1 and TRBJ2-7; D is uncertain. CDR3 region: CSARPGRIDEQYF. The DNA for the CDR3 is TGCAGTGCGCGGCCGGGCCGTATTGACGAGCAGTACTTC.